Listed below are T cell receptor beta chains from one sample, sequenced in a study of blood T cell repertoires in COVID-19. Generated by immunoSEQ multiplex PCR, the TCRdb table keeps only in-frame clones and is missing some. Of over 250,000 clones listed, about nine tenths are singletons. The sequencing input was PBMCs or T cells enriched from blood (not recorded which). The receptors stem from a man between 60 and 75 years old who had recovered from COVID-19. The conserved cysteine and the conserved F or W are not part of the CDR3 here.

V: TRBV7-3; CDR3: ASSLTAGYGYT
V: TRBV5-1; CDR3: ASSSFSGVSTDTQY
V: TRBV25-1; CDR3: ASRKRREAF
V: TRBV15; CDR3: ATSADRDSSYNEQF
V: TRBV6-1; CDR3: ASSDRLYGYT
V: TRBV4-3; CDR3: ASSQGQGDEQY
V: TRBV7-9; CDR3: ASTWDGSDSYEQY
V: TRBV6-2/TRBV6-3; CDR3: ASSRLAGGFPNTGELF
V: TRBV4-2; CDR3: ASSQEGDSSYEQY
V: TRBV10-3; CDR3: ASGAGQASTNEKLF
V: TRBV5-5; CDR3: ASSLSGQGSNEQF
V: TRBV30; CDR3: AWSERGILNNEQF
V: TRBV27; CDR3: ASSTSGSYEQY